These T cell receptor beta chains were read from a single sample in a study of shared clonotypes between healthy human individuals. Measured with immunoSEQ multiplex PCR; TCRdb has only the in-frame clones, and not every one. The sample records about 2.4 million clones, 80% to 95% being singletons. Sample: naive CD4+ T cells from PBMCs. These TCRs come from a man between 18 and 35 years old in good health. Some clones in this sample may be carry-over from other donors' samples. Both conserved end residues are part of each CDR3. A D gene is named only where the DNA matches it firmly. Clone size is shown for a subset of rows, as once, few, many or a class of expanded clone.

>TRBJ1-5|.|TRBV7-3|.
CASSLTEWGAGNQPQHF
TGTGCCAGCAGCTTAACTGAGTGGGGGGCCGGCAATCAGCCCCAGCATTTT
>TRBJ2-3|.|TRBV28|TRBD2
CASHGREGLGDTQYF
TGTGCCAGCCACGGCCGGGAGGGCCTTGGAGATACGCAGTATTTT
>TRBJ2-1|.|TRBV25-1|TRBD1
CASSDSGPGTGSYNEQFF
TGTGCCAGCAGTGATTCAGGACCCGGGACAGGTTCCTACAATGAGCAGTTCTTC
>TRBJ1-2|once|TRBV5-5|TRBD1
CASSLGVGQARLFDGYTF
TGTGCCAGCAGCTTGGGTGTAGGACAGGCCAGGCTCTTTGATGGCTACACCTTC
>TRBJ2-7|.|TRBV11-2|.
CASSHRDSYEQYF
TGTGCCAGCAGCCACAGGGACTCCTACGAGCAGTACTTC
>TRBJ1-2|.|TRBV4-1|TRBD1
CASSRRDSETGNYGYTF
TGCGCCAGCAGCCGCCGGGACAGCGAGACAGGGAACTATGGCTACACCTTC
>TRBJ1-6|.|TRBV6-5|.
CASSLTGTPIPLHF
TGTGCCAGCAGTTTAACCGGGACTCCCATACCCCTCCACTTT
>TRBJ2-2|.|TRBV5-1|TRBD2
CASSTGTSGRRTGELFF
TGCGCCAGCAGCACTGGGACTAGCGGGAGGAGAACCGGGGAGCTGTTTTTT
>TRBJ2-7|.|TRBV23-1|.
CASSQPGGGSAEQYF
TGCGCCAGCAGTCAACCAGGCGGAGGGAGTGCTGAGCAGTACTTC
>TRBJ2-7|.|TRBV7-8|TRBD2
CASFGGEYEQYF
TGTGCCAGCTTTGGGGGGGAGTACGAGCAGTACTTC
>TRBJ2-7|.|TRBV5-1|.
CASSLVGRDGDEQYF
TGCGCCAGCAGCTTGGTGGGCAGGGATGGAGACGAGCAGTACTTC
>TRBJ2-7|.|TRBV28|TRBD2
CASSKGGTSGSISYEQYF
TGTGCCAGCAGTAAGGGGGGAACTAGCGGGAGCATCTCCTACGAGCAGTACTTC
>TRBJ2-2|.|TRBV5-6|.
CASSSEGTGELFF
TGTGCCAGCAGCTCTGAAGGTACCGGGGAGCTGTTTTTT
>TRBJ2-1|.|TRBV7-2|TRBD1
CASSLLGQTYNEQFF
TGTGCCAGCAGCTTACTGGGACAGACTTACAATGAGCAGTTCTTC
>TRBJ2-2|.|TRBV9|TRBD2
CASSVGTSGGITGELFF
TGTGCCAGCAGCGTGGGGACTAGCGGGGGTATCACCGGGGAGCTGTTTTTT
>TRBJ2-7|once|TRBV6-5|TRBD1
CASSYGQGGTYEQYF
TGTGCCAGCAGTTACGGACAGGGGGGGACCTACGAGCAGTACTTC
>TRBJ2-7|.|TRBV28|.
CASSSKSYEQYF
TGTGCCAGCAGTTCAAAATCCTACGAGCAGTACTTC
>TRBJ2-3|.|TRBV6-1|TRBD2
CASSENPSGGKDTQYF
TGTGCCAGCAGTGAAAATCCCAGCGGGGGAAAAGATACGCAGTATTTT
>TRBJ1-5|.|TRBV10-3|.
CAISESGGPLSNQPQHF
TGTGCCATCAGTGAGTCGGGGGGCCCCTTGAGCAATCAGCCCCAGCATTTT
>TRBJ2-5|.|TRBV5-1|.
CASSLGAGRQETQYF
TGCGCCAGCAGCTTGGGGGCAGGGCGGCAAGAGACCCAGTACTTC
>TRBJ2-1|.|TRBV11-2|.
CASRGYNEQFF
TGTGCCAGCCGTGGATACAATGAGCAGTTCTTC
>TRBJ1-3|.|TRBV6-5|.
CASSYGGSSGNTIYF
TGTGCCAGCAGTTACGGGGGCTCCTCTGGAAACACCATATATTTT
>TRBJ1-2|.|TRBV29-1|TRBD1
CSVGQGANYGYTF
TGCAGCGTAGGACAGGGGGCCAACTATGGCTACACCTTC
>TRBJ1-2|.|TRBV5-4|.
CASSLLDAYGYTF
TGTGCCAGCAGCTTGTTAGACGCCTATGGCTACACCTTC
>TRBJ2-3|.|TRBV30|.
CAWASGFTDTQYF
TGTGCCTGGGCCTCGGGCTTCACAGATACGCAGTATTTT
>TRBJ2-5|.|TRBV30|.
CAWGPAETQYF
TGTGCCTGGGGGCCTGCAGAGACCCAGTACTTC
>TRBJ2-7|once|TRBV7-8|.
CASSSYPGGEQYF
TGTGCCAGCAGCTCCTACCCCGGCGGGGAGCAGTACTTC
>TRBJ1-5|once|TRBV6-6|.
CASSTGKGQPQHF
TGTGCCAGCAGCACAGGGAAAGGACAGCCCCAGCATTTT
>TRBJ2-7|.|TRBV28|TRBD1
CASSPSFTGGRRNEQYF
TGTGCCAGCAGTCCCTCCTTTACAGGGGGGAGAAGAAACGAGCAGTACTTC
>TRBJ2-1|.|TRBV7-3|.
CASSFREGEQFF
TGTGCCAGCAGCTTCCGGGAAGGTGAGCAGTTCTTC
>TRBJ2-3|.|TRBV7-6|.
CASSPRLADAPDTQYF
TGTGCCAGCAGCCCGCGTCTCGCGGACGCACCAGATACGCAGTATTTT
>TRBJ1-6|.|TRBV6-1|.
CASSERGGLHF
TGTGCCAGCAGTGAAAGAGGGGGGCTCCACTTT
>TRBJ1-1|.|TRBV7-9|.
CASSLVQGNTEAFF
TGTGCCAGCAGCTTAGTTCAGGGGAACACTGAAGCTTTCTTT
>TRBJ2-2|few|TRBV7-9|.
CASSLDTNTGELFF
TGTGCCAGCAGCTTAGATACGAACACCGGGGAGCTGTTTTTT
>TRBJ2-6|.|TRBV9|.
CASSARGSGANVLTF
TGTGCCAGCAGCGCAAGGGGATCTGGGGCCAACGTCCTGACTTTC
>TRBJ1-5|.|TRBV2|.
CASTGIYGNQPQHF
TGTGCCAGCACGGGGATATACGGCAATCAGCCCCAGCATTTT
>TRBJ2-7|.|TRBV10-3|TRBD2
CAIRGTSGISYEQYF
TGTGCCATCAGGGGGACTAGCGGGATCTCCTACGAGCAGTACTTC
>TRBJ2-3|.|TRBV2|.
CASSEAGPTDTQYF
TGTGCCAGCAGTGAGGCAGGGCCCACAGATACGCAGTATTTT
>TRBJ1-3|.|TRBV6-1|.
CASSGSGPGNTIYF
TGTGCCAGCAGTGGTTCGGGTCCTGGAAACACCATATATTTT
>TRBJ2-2|.|TRBV9|TRBD2
CASSVASGYTGELFF
TGTGCCAGCAGCGTAGCTAGCGGGTACACCGGGGAGCTGTTTTTT
>TRBJ1-5|few|TRBV2|.
CASSETGISNQPQHF
TGTGCCAGCAGTGAAACCGGGATCAGCAATCAGCCCCAGCATTTT
>TRBJ2-2|.|TRBV6-1|.
CASSELPGFNTGELFF
TGTGCCAGCAGTGAACTCCCGGGCTTTAACACCGGGGAGCTGTTTTTT
>TRBJ2-1|.|TRBV6-4|.
CASSPGPINEQFF
TGTGCCAGCAGTCCGGGACCAATCAATGAGCAGTTCTTC
>TRBJ2-7|once|TRBV29-1|TRBD1
CSAAKGQGYEQYF
TGCAGCGCTGCAAAGGGACAGGGGTACGAGCAGTACTTC
>TRBJ1-5|.|TRBV19|.
CASRVNVDQPQHF
TGTGCCAGTAGGGTTAATGTGGATCAGCCCCAGCATTTT
>TRBJ1-2|.|TRBV27|TRBD1
CASSPTGISGYTF
TGTGCCAGCAGCCCGACAGGGATCTCTGGCTACACCTTC